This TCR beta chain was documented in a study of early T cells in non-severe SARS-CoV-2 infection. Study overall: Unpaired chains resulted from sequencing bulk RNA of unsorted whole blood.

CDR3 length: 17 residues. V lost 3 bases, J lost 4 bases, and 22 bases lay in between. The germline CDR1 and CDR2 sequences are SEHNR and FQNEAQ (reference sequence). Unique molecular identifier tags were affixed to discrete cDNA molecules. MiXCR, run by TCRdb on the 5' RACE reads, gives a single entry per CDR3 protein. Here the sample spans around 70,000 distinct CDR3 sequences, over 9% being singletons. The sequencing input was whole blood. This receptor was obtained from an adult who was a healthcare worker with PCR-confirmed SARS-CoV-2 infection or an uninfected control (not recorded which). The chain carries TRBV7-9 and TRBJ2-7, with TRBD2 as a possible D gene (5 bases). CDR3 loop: CASSFAGNFELGYEQYF. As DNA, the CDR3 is TGTGCCAGCAGCTTCGCAGGAAACTTTGAACTAGGGTACGAGCAGTACTTC.